This is a list of T cell receptor beta chains from one sample in a study of cytomegalovirus exposure and HLA in healthy donors. Sequencing was performed with immunoSEQ multiplex PCR; in TCRdb, only in-frame clones are kept and a portion is missing. The sample consists of around 200,000 clones, about 86% of them appearing once. The sample consisted of PBMCs. The receptors originated from a woman aged 30 to 39 in good health and CMV-seronegative. CDR3s include the opening cysteine and the closing phenylalanine or tryptophan. A D gene is named only where the DNA matches it firmly. Size tells how often a clone was seen (once, few, many) or the class of an expanded clone, and some rows leave it out.

NA	TRBD1	TRBV5-1	TRBJ1-3	TGCGCCAGCAGCTTGGACCCGGTGGGGACAGGGAAGGACACCATATATTTT	CASSLDPVGTGKDTIYF
NA	NA	TRBV7-7	TRBJ2-2	TGTGCTAGCAGCTTATGGGGGACACCGGGCACCGGGGAGCTGTTTTTT	CASSLWGTPGTGELFF
NA	TRBD1	TRBV7-9	TRBJ1-2	TGTTCCAGCAGCTTAGGGGACAGGGGGGCAGCCTATGGCTACACCTTC	CSSSLGDRGAAYGYTF
NA	TRBD2	TRBV11-2	TRBJ2-7	TGTGCCAGCAGCTTAGTAGGGCTAGCGGACGAGCAGTACTTC	CASSLVGLADEQYF
NA	NA	TRBV5-1	TRBJ2-7	TGCGCCAGCAGCTTGGCCTGGAGCTCCTACGAGCAGTACTTC	CASSLAWSSYEQYF
NA	NA	TRBV19	TRBJ2-7	TGTGCCAGTAGTATAGACGTTGAGAACCGAGTCTACGAGCAGTACTTC	CASSIDVENRVYEQYF
NA	NA	TRBV28	TRBJ2-2	TGTGCCAGCAGTTTATTAGGCAGGGTTTACACCGGGGAGCTGTTTTTT	CASSLLGRVYTGELFF
NA	TRBD1	TRBV2	TRBJ2-7	TGTGCCAGCACGGGACAGGGGAGCGAGCAGTACTTC	CASTGQGSEQYF
NA	TRBD1	TRBV5-4	TRBJ1-2	TGTGCCAGCAGTCCCATACAGGGGGTGGGGGGCTACACCTTC	CASSPIQGVGGYTF
NA	NA	TRBV15	TRBJ2-7	TGTGCCACCAGCAGATCCGGACAGTTTGAGCAGTACTTC	CATSRSGQFEQYF
NA	TRBD2	TRBV5-1	TRBJ2-1	TGCGCCAGCAGCTTTGTAGCGGGGGACTACAATGAGCAGTTCTTC	CASSFVAGDYNEQFF
NA	TRBD1	TRBV5-6	TRBJ1-4	TGTGCCAGCAGCCCACACGACAGGGTAGGCGAAAAACTGTTTTTT	CASSPHDRVGEKLFF
NA	NA	TRBV6-6	TRBJ1-2	TGTGCCAGCAGTTACGGACAGCTCTATGGCTACACCTTC	CASSYGQLYGYTF
NA	NA	TRBV28	TRBJ2-7	TGTGCCAGCACCGACCAAGGGGGTGGTCTCTACGAGCAGTACTTC	CASTDQGGGLYEQYF
NA	NA	TRBV28	TRBJ2-7	TGTGCCAGCAGTTCTTGGGGACTGGGGGTCTACGAGCAGTACTTC	CASSSWGLGVYEQYF
NA	NA	TRBV29-1	TRBJ2-7	TGCAGCGTTGGGAGGTCCAACTACGAGCAGTACTTC	CSVGRSNYEQYF
NA	TRBD1	TRBV28	TRBJ2-7	TGTGCCAGCAGTCCCGCCGGGACAGTTTTGGGCGAGCAGTACTTC	CASSPAGTVLGEQYF
NA	NA	TRBV5-3	TRBJ1-1	TGTGCCAGAAGCTTTTTGGTGCACAAGAACACTGAAGCTTTCTTT	CARSFLVHKNTEAFF
once	TRBD1	TRBV10-2	TRBJ1-5	TGCGCCAGCAGTGAAAGAAGGACAGGGATTCAGCCCCAGCATTTT	CASSERRTGIQPQHF
few	TRBD2	TRBV7-8	TRBJ2-1	TGTGCCAGCAGCTCCAGCGGGGGGCAATGGTGGGCTTCCAATGAGCAGTTCTTC	CASSSSGGQWWASNEQFF
NA	TRBD1	TRBV19	TRBJ2-1	TGTGCCAGTAGTAAGACACAGGGGCTTATAGCCTACAATGAGCAGTTCTTC	CASSKTQGLIAYNEQFF
NA	NA	TRBV10-3	TRBJ2-3	TGTGCCATCAGTATCCGGGAACTAAAAAGCACAGATACGCAGTATTTT	CAISIRELKSTDTQYF
NA	NA	TRBV2	TRBJ2-3	TGTGCCAGCGAGGAGCGGTCCACAGATACGCAGTATTTT	CASEERSTDTQYF
NA	NA	TRBV4-1	TRBJ2-6	TGCGCCAGCAGCCAAGTCCACAGCTCTGGGGCCAACGTCCTGACTTTC	CASSQVHSSGANVLTF
NA	NA	TRBV6-1	TRBJ1-1	TGTGCCAGCAGCCATTTGACTTTTTGGGCTTTCTTT	CASSHLTFWAFF
NA	TRBD2	TRBV11-2	TRBJ2-2	TGTGCCAGCAGCTCGCTCGGGACTAGCGGGGCCACCGGGGAGCTGTTTTTT	CASSSLGTSGATGELFF
NA	NA	TRBV7-9	TRBJ2-7	TGTGCCAGCAGCTCAGGTGGCGAGCAGTACTTC	CASSSGGEQYF
NA	NA	TRBV28	TRBJ1-5	TGTGCCAGCAGTAGGGGGATTAGCAATCAGCCCCAGCATTTT	CASSRGISNQPQHF
NA	NA	TRBV7-9	TRBJ2-7	TGTGCCAGCAGCCTCGAGGTCGCCAGTGCCTACGAGCAGTACTTC	CASSLEVASAYEQYF
NA	NA	TRBV11-3	TRBJ2-1	TGTGCCAGCAGCTTAGGGTTAGCGGAGGGCAATGAGCAGTTCTTC	CASSLGLAEGNEQFF
NA	NA	TRBV5-8	TRBJ1-1	TGTGCAGGGGGTAAGGACACTGAAGCTTTCTTT	CAGGKDTEAFF
NA	TRBD2	TRBV7-9	TRBJ2-1	TGTGCCAGCAGCCCACTAGCGGGAGTCCCGTTCTTC	CASSPLAGVPFF
few	NA	TRBV11-2	TRBJ2-7	TGTGCCAGCAGCTTACTATTGCCCTACGAGCAGTACTTC	CASSLLLPYEQYF
NA	TRBD1	TRBV10-2	TRBJ2-5	TGCGCCAGCAGTGAGGGCCCCGGACAGGCCCAAGAGACCCAGTACTTC	CASSEGPGQAQETQYF
NA	TRBD2	TRBV7-9	TRBJ2-2	TGTGCCAGCAGCCAAAGCGGGAATTCCGGGGAGCTGTTTTTT	CASSQSGNSGELFF
NA	TRBD2	TRBV7-8	TRBJ2-1	TGTGCCAGCAGCTCCCGGGGAATAGCGGGGGCAAATGAGCAGTTCTTC	CASSSRGIAGANEQFF
NA	TRBD1	TRBV18	TRBJ1-2	TGTGCCAGCTCGCCTATAGGGACAGGGGATGGCTACACCTTC	CASSPIGTGDGYTF
NA	NA	TRBV11-2	TRBJ1-3	TGTGCCAGCAGCTTAGATCGGGGAAGAGCTGGAAACACCATATATTTT	CASSLDRGRAGNTIYF
NA	TRBD2	TRBV5-1	TRBJ2-7	TGCGCCAGCAGTATTGGGACTAGCTACGAGCAGTACTTC	CASSIGTSYEQYF
NA	TRBD1	TRBV15	TRBJ2-7	TGTGCCACCAGCCGGGACAGAAACTACGAGCAGTACTTC	CATSRDRNYEQYF
few	TRBD2	TRBV2	TRBJ2-2	TGTGCCAGCAGTCCGGGACTAGCGGGGGGGAACACCGGGGAGCTGTTTTTT	CASSPGLAGGNTGELFF
NA	TRBD2	TRBV29-1	TRBJ2-3	TGCAGCGTGGAAGGGGACAGACTAGCGGGTCTCCAGATGCATACGCAGTATTTT	CSVEGDRLAGLQMHTQYF
NA	NA	TRBV6-1	TRBJ2-2	TGTGCCAGCAGTGAACTAAACAGTTTCGACACCGGGGAGCTGTTTTTT	CASSELNSFDTGELFF
once	NA	TRBV2	TRBJ2-6	TGTGCCAGCGGTAGAGGGGCGGGAGGGGCCAACGTCCTGACTTTC	CASGRGAGGANVLTF